Below, 18 T cell receptor beta chains from the same sample are listed, as sequenced in a study of OX40 agonist ivuxolimab in advanced cancers. Clones were read by immunoSEQ multiplex PCR, and TCRdb kept only the in-frame ones, dropping some. The repertoire consists of roughly 73,000 clones, with just over 85% occurring once and the leading ten covering under 2.5%. The sample was CD4+ or CD8+ T cells sorted from blood, taken in a trial of the OX40 agonist ivuxolimab. The receptor source for this set is an adult with an advanced solid tumor such as melanoma, head and neck, liver or kidney cancer.

The V and J genes are TRBV7-3 and TRBJ2-2; D is perhaps TRBD1 (5 bases). Trimming left V 1 base short and J 8 bases short, with 14 bases between. CDR3 length: 15 residues. Germline loops: CDR1 SGHTA, CDR2 FQGTGA. The CDR3, as DNA: TGTGCCAGCAGCTTAATTGGACACTTTGGGGGGGAGCTGTTTTTT. Protein product: CASSLIGHFGGELFF.

The V gene is TRBV23-1, the J gene TRBJ2-2; 9 bases are a match to TRBD1. TRBV23-1 is marked as an open reading frame, function uncertain. J gave up 4 bases and V 0 bases, and 9 bases lay outside the gene matches. The length of the CDR3 is 18 residues. The chain's CDR3 is CASSQSTAGQGFTGELFF. Here the CDR3 DNA reads TGCGCCAGCAGTCAATCTACCGCGGGACAGGGCTTCACCGGGGAGCTGTTTTTT.

This clone showed up just a few times. The chain links TRBV7-9 to TRBJ2-1; D perhaps matches TRBD1 (5 bases). Germline CDR1 is SEHNR and CDR2 is FQNEAQ (reference sequence). The CDR3 has 13 residues. Trimming cost V 1 base and J 7 bases, with 8 bases left between them. CDR3 coding DNA: TGTGCCAGCAGCTTAGGCCCAGGGAATGAGCAGTTCTTC. Its translation: CASSLGPGNEQFF.

This sequence joins TRBV7-3 and TRBJ1-4; unclear D gene. Trimming shortened V by 0 bases and J by 8 bases, and 7 bases separated the two germline ends. Germline V gene lookup returns CDR1 SGHTA and CDR2 FQGTGA. CDR3 size: 13 residues. CDR3 DNA: TGTGCCAGCAGCTTAACTCCAGGCGAAAAACTGTTTTTT. Translated: CASSLTPGEKLFF.

The genes are TRBV11-1 and TRBJ2-7, with D hard to call. The CDR3 covers 12 residues. The V gene lost 3 bases and the J gene lost 3 bases, with 6 bases spanning the gap. Looked up from germline, CDR1 is SGHAT and CDR2 is FQDESV (reference sequence). This chain's CDR3 is CASSFASYEQYF. The CDR3 bases are TGTGCCAGCAGCTTTGCTAGCTACGAGCAGTACTTC.

The V gene is TRBV25-1, the J gene TRBJ1-2; D is ambiguous. Deletions cut 1 base from V and 3 bases from J, with 9 bases between. This CDR3 region has 14 residues. Per the germline V gene, CDR1 is MGHDK and CDR2 is SYGVNS. The CDR3 loop is CASSESGSHYGYTF. The CDR3 region has the DNA TGTGCCAGCAGTGAATCTGGGAGTCACTATGGCTACACCTTC.

The J gene is TRBJ2-7, the V gene TRBV6-1; no definite D call. The CDR3 totals 13 residues. Trimming left V 5 bases short and J 7 bases short, with 15 bases between. Germline CDR1 reads MNHNS; CDR2 reads SASEGT. For the CDR3, the DNA is TGTGCCAGCAGTCAAACCCCTCCTTTTGAGCAGTACTTC. Translating gives CASSQTPPFEQYF.

The J gene is TRBJ1-5, the V gene TRBV7-2; D not certain. V lost 7 bases, J lost 7 bases, and 20 bases lay in between. This CDR3 region has 15 residues. The germline gives CDR1 SGHTA, CDR2 FQGNSA. The CDR3: CASTPSRPCGQPQHF. DNA of the CDR3: TGTGCCAGCACCCCCAGCAGGCCGTGTGGACAGCCCCAGCATTTT.

The rearrangement links TRBV25-1 to TRBJ2-1; D could derive from TRBD1 or TRBD2 (5 bases each). Trimming took off 6 bases at V and 2 bases at J, with 17 bases between the two ends. There are 16 residues in the CDR3. Germline CDR1 reads MGHDK; CDR2 reads SYGVNS. In DNA, the CDR3 is TGTGCCAGCAGCTTACCCGGGACCGCAGCCTACAATGAGCAGTTCTTC. It specifies CASSLPGTAAYNEQFF. Full variable domain (remainder filled in from reference TRBV25-1 and TRBJ2-1): EADIYQTPRYLVIGTGKKITLECSQTMGHDKMYWYQQDPGMELHLIHYSYGVNSTEKGDLSSESTVSRIRTEHFPLTLESARPSHTSQYLCASSLPGTAAYNEQFFGPGTRLTVL.

This chain connects TRBV7-6 to TRBJ1-1; D remains ambiguous. The germline V gene has CDR1 SGHVS and CDR2 FNYEAQ. V shed 2 bases and J shed 0 bases, with 4 bases lying between them. CDR3 length: 13 residues. The CDR3 spells CASSLRLNTEAFF. The CDR3 DNA reads as TGTGCCAGCAGCTTACGCCTGAACACTGAAGCTTTCTTT. Using reference TRBV7-6 and TRBJ1-1 for the parts outside the CDR3, the full variable domain is GAGVSQSPRYKVTKRGQDVALRCDPISGHVSLYWYRQALGQGPEFLTYFNYEAQQDKSGLPNDRFSAERPEGSISTLTIQRTEQRDSAMYRCASSLRLNTEAFFGQGTRLTVV.

V is TRBV5-4 and J is TRBJ1-6; D is perhaps TRBD1 (5 bases). Germline CDR1 is SGHNT and CDR2 is YYREEE (reference sequence). The CDR3 consists of 13 residues. V was trimmed by 2 bases and J by 8 bases, leaving 8 bases between them. CDR3 loop: CASSFGADSPLHF. CDR3 nucleotide sequence: TGTGCCAGCAGCTTCGGGGCCGATTCACCCCTCCACTTT.

The genes are TRBV6-1 and TRBJ2-5, with a weak D call TRBD1 (6 bases). Germline values: CDR1 MNHNS, CDR2 SASEGT. The CDR3 totals 15 residues. With 2 bases removed from V and 7 bases from J, the gap between germline ends came to 17 bases. The CDR3 DNA reads TGTGCCAGCAGTGAAACTAGAAACAGGGAGCGGACCCAGTACTTC. Its protein product is CASSETRNRERTQYF.

V usage is TRBV29-1 and J usage is TRBJ2-5; 10 bases match TRBD2. The CDR3 consists of 14 residues. CDR1 is SQVTM and CDR2 is ANQGSEA in the germline V gene. V lost 4 bases to trimming and J lost 5 bases; unmatched junction nucleotides: 7. The CDR3 DNA follows: TGCAGCGTTGGTCGTAGCGGGGGGATGGAGACCCAGTACTTC. This codes for CSVGRSGGMETQYF.

The CDR3 DNA follows: TGCGCCAGCAGCTTGGAACGCTACTACGAGCAGTACTTC. Translation: CASSLERYYEQYF. The chain carries TRBV5-1 and TRBJ2-7; D call uncertain. The CDR3 is 13 residues long. The germline V gene encodes CDR1 SGHRS and CDR2 YFSETQ. V gave up 0 bases and J gave up 3 bases, with 7 bases separating them.

The chain recombines TRBV28 with TRBJ1-1; D may be TRBD1 (6 bases). Germline CDR1 is MDHEN and CDR2 is SYDVKM. Trimming cost V 10 bases and J 2 bases, with 11 bases left between them. CDR3 length: 12 amino acids. CDR3: CANSQGNTEAFF. Here the CDR3 DNA reads TGTGCCAACTCACAGGGTAACACTGAAGCTTTCTTT.

The rearrangement uses TRBV18 and TRBJ2-3, with 11 positions matching TRBD2. V was clipped by 5 bases and J by 2 bases; unmatched bases: 6. The CDR3 totals 16 residues. Germline V gives CDR1 KGHSH, CDR2 LQKENI. The CDR3, as DNA: TGTGCCAGCTCATCGGGACTAGCGGAGTTCACAGATACGCAGTATTTT. This encodes CASSSGLAEFTDTQYF.

For the CDR3, the DNA is TGTGCCAGCAGCTTAAACAGCTATTCACCCCTCCACTTT. Its protein product is CASSLNSYSPLHF. The chain employs TRBV7-2 and TRBJ1-6; D uncertain. This CDR3 region has 13 residues. Germline V lookup: CDR1 SGHTA, CDR2 FQGNSA. The ends were cut back, 2 bases at V and 8 bases at J, with 7 bases in the middle.

The chain carries TRBV11-2 and TRBJ2-3, with D unclear. Germline V gene lookup returns CDR1 SGHAT and CDR2 FQNNGV. This CDR3 has 14 amino acids. V was shortened by 1 base and J by 1 base, with 6 bases between the two germline ends. This CDR3 is CASSLGMGTDTQYF. In nucleotides, the CDR3 is TGTGCCAGCAGCTTAGGGATGGGCACAGATACGCAGTATTTT.